This T cell receptor beta chain was recovered during a study of T-cell memory formation after mild COVID-19. Overall study: The TCR clusters were mostly specific to one donor. Study outcomes and limitations: The study found balanced CD4/CD8 in clones contracting day 15 to 85 and a CD4+ lean in later expanders. Largely, contracting CD4+ clones fell within CM and EM, and contracting CD8+ clones within EMRA.

5'RACE, which relied on constant-segment primers, yielded TCR alpha and TCR beta cDNA libraries carrying sample barcodes and UMIs. From the 5' RACE reads, TCRdb called clonotypes with MiXCR, one entry per CDR3 protein. The table includes 80,000 to 95,000 distinct CDR3 sequences, roughly 25% detected once. The CDR3 loop spans 11 amino acids. Trimming cost V 4 bases and J 4 bases, with 5 bases left between them. Germline V gene data show CDR1 as SGHKS and CDR2 as YYEKEE (reference sequence). This clonotype occurred a few times. Its antigen remains unknown. The sequencing sample was made of PBMCs or a T cell subset sorted from them (not recorded which). This TCR came from a man aged 18 to 29 who had mild COVID-19 (a few samples of this study predate the infection). Cell type and time point are not known. The chain combines TRBV5-5 with TRBJ1-1; weak D call: TRBD1 (5 bases). Written as DNA, the CDR3 is TGTGCCAGCAGCGGGGGCACTGAAGCTTTCTTT. It yields the protein CASSGGTEAFF.